This T cell receptor (beta chain) was sequenced during a study of blood T cell repertoires in COVID-19. The overall study: Both acute and convalescent COVID-19 samples were obtained from the United States, Italy and Spain. PBMCs, B-cell-depleted T cells, or T cells were the source of the cDNA or gDNA that made up the material.

This table comes from immunoSEQ multiplex PCR, and its TCRdb copy is limited to in-frame clones, with some not included. The sample shows a few hundred thousand clones, roughly nine tenths of them seen only once. The CDR3 loop spans 17 amino acids. Germline loops: CDR1 SGHRS, CDR2 YFSETQ. V lost 1 base to trimming and J lost 1 base, with 15 bases between them. Specimen: peripheral blood. This chain connects TRBV5-1 to TRBJ1-3; D gene uncertain. The source of this sequence is a man aged 18-30 years with active or convalescent COVID-19. The CDR3 DNA reads as TGCGCCAGCAGCTTGAAACGAGAGGTCTGGTCTGGAAACACCATATATTTT. Translating it yields CASSLKREVWSGNTIYF.